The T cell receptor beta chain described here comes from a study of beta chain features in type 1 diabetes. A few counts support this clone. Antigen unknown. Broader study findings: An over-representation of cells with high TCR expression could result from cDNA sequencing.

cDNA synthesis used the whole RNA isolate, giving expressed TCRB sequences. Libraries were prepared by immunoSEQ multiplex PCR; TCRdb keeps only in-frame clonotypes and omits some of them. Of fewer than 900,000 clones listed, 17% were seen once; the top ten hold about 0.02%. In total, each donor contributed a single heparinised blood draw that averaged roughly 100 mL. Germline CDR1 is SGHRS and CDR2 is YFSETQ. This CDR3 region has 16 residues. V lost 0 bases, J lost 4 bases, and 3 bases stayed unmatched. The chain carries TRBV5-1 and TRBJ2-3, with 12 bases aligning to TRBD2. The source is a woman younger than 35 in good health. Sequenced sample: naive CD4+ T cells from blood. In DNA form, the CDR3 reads TGCGCCAGCAGCTTGGGGACTAGCGGGATATCAGATACGCAGTATTTT. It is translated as CASSLGTSGISDTQYF.